This T cell receptor (beta chain) appears in the sequencing data of a study of vaccination and CD4 T cells after COVID-19. Looking at the study overall: Researchers treated cells with overlapping spike peptides taken from SARS-CoV-2, HCoV-NL63, HCoV-OC43 and HCoV-229E. Study results and limitations: The study found median SARS-CoV-2-reactive clonotypes rising from roughly 19 to 38, not significantly.

Germline V CDR1 and CDR2: SEHNR, FQNEAQ (reference sequence). The CDR3 length is 15 residues. The V end lost 3 bases, the J end lost 4 bases, and 15 bases lay between the germline ends. This clonotype was counted a few times. The antigen remains undetermined. The Oncomine TCR Beta short-read assay generated sequence data from the DNA of cultured CD4+ T cells. The template was genomic DNA from cultured CD4+ T cells. TCRdb analysed the PCR reads with MiXCR anew, one entry per CDR3 protein. This repertoire shows around 19,000 distinct CDR3 sequences, over 35% found once; its top ten account for around 20%. The sample's treatment: approximately 11-day PBMC culture with coronavirus spike peptide pools or control peptides (ViraFEST assay).

The source is a human donor who received a COVID-19 vaccine. This material consisted of CD4+ T cells from blood, cultured in vitro, taken before SARS-CoV-2 vaccination. V gene TRBV7-9 combines with J gene TRBJ2-5, with D possibly matching TRBD2 (7 bases). CDR3 bases: TGTGCCAGCAGCTTGCGGGGGCGATCCCGAGAGACCCAGTACTTC. This sequence encodes CASSLRGRSRETQYF.